This is a list of T cell receptor beta chains from one sample in a study of OX40 agonist ivuxolimab in advanced cancers. The data were produced by immunoSEQ multiplex PCR, yet TCRdb's version contains in-frame clones alone and is incomplete. Here the sample spans approximately 29,000 clones, roughly 83% being singletons. The sample consisted of CD4+ or CD8+ T cells sorted from blood, taken in a trial of the OX40 agonist ivuxolimab. The receptors were gathered from an adult with an advanced solid tumor such as melanoma, head and neck, liver or kidney cancer. The CDR3 runs from the conserved cysteine through the conserved F or W. A D gene is named only where the DNA matches it firmly. Clone size is stated in some rows and not others, as once, few, many or a class when expanded.

CDR3aa: CASTNRDTYQETQYF
CDR3nt: TGTGCCAGCACCAACAGGGACACTTACCAAGAGACCCAGTACTTC
abundance: -
v_gene: TRBV11-2
d_gene: -
j_gene: TRBJ2-5

CDR3aa: CASSLWQNTEAFF
CDR3nt: TGTGCCAGCAGCTTATGGCAGAACACTGAAGCTTTCTTT
abundance: medium-sized
v_gene: TRBV7-8
d_gene: -
j_gene: TRBJ1-1

CDR3aa: CASSIAPSATYEQYF
CDR3nt: TGTGCCAGTAGTATAGCCCCTAGCGCGACCTACGAGCAGTACTTC
abundance: -
v_gene: TRBV19
d_gene: -
j_gene: TRBJ2-7

CDR3aa: CASSQTSGTDTQYF
CDR3nt: TGCGCCAGCAGCCAGACTAGCGGCACAGATACGCAGTATTTT
abundance: -
v_gene: TRBV4-3
d_gene: TRBD2
j_gene: TRBJ2-3

CDR3aa: CASSPTGWNTEAFF
CDR3nt: TGCGCCAGCAGCCCGACAGGGTGGAACACTGAAGCTTTCTTT
abundance: once
v_gene: TRBV4-3
d_gene: TRBD1
j_gene: TRBJ1-1

CDR3aa: CASSTHSGQGYYGYTF
CDR3nt: TGTGCCAGCAGCACGCATTCCGGACAGGGGTACTATGGCTACACCTTC
abundance: medium-sized
v_gene: TRBV5-5
d_gene: TRBD1
j_gene: TRBJ1-2

CDR3aa: CASSFGPGLAVREQYF
CDR3nt: TGCGCCAGCAGCTTTGGTCCGGGACTAGCGGTGAGGGAGCAGTACTTC
abundance: -
v_gene: TRBV5-1
d_gene: TRBD2
j_gene: TRBJ2-7

CDR3aa: CASSPGRVEPQHF
CDR3nt: TGTGCCAGCAGCCCAGGGAGGGTCGAGCCCCAGCATTTT
abundance: once
v_gene: TRBV13
d_gene: -
j_gene: TRBJ1-5

CDR3aa: CASSWTGSEQFF
CDR3nt: TGCGCCAGCAGCTGGACTGGGAGTGAGCAGTTCTTC
abundance: large
v_gene: TRBV5-1
d_gene: -
j_gene: TRBJ2-1

CDR3aa: CASSSDSGSYEQYF
CDR3nt: TGTGCCAGCAGCTCAGATAGCGGGAGCTACGAGCAGTACTTC
abundance: -
v_gene: TRBV11-3
d_gene: TRBD2
j_gene: TRBJ2-7

CDR3aa: CASSSELGTGKAEAYNEQFF
CDR3nt: TGTGCCAGCAGCTCGGAGCTAGGGACAGGGAAGGCAGAGGCCTACAATGAGCAGTTCTTC
abundance: -
v_gene: TRBV13
d_gene: TRBD1
j_gene: TRBJ2-1

CDR3aa: CASSVRASGEQYF
CDR3nt: TGTGCCAGCAGCGTTCGGGCTTCAGGTGAGCAGTACTTC
abundance: -
v_gene: TRBV9
d_gene: -
j_gene: TRBJ2-7

CDR3aa: CASSYGRSHSYEQYF
CDR3nt: TGTGCCAGCAGTTACGGACGGAGTCACTCCTACGAGCAGTACTTC
abundance: -
v_gene: TRBV28
d_gene: -
j_gene: TRBJ2-7

CDR3aa: CASSQQRANEKLFF
CDR3nt: TGTGCCAGCAGTCAACAACGTGCTAATGAAAAACTGTTTTTT
abundance: -
v_gene: TRBV6-9
d_gene: -
j_gene: TRBJ1-4

CDR3aa: CASSWGLAGADTQYF
CDR3nt: TGTGCCAGCAGCTGGGGTTTAGCGGGAGCGGATACGCAGTATTTT
abundance: -
v_gene: TRBV7-8
d_gene: TRBD2
j_gene: TRBJ2-3

CDR3aa: CASSQVATSGYNEQFF
CDR3nt: TGCGCCAGCAGCCAAGTAGCGACTAGCGGCTACAATGAGCAGTTCTTC
abundance: medium-sized
v_gene: TRBV4-3
d_gene: TRBD2
j_gene: TRBJ2-1